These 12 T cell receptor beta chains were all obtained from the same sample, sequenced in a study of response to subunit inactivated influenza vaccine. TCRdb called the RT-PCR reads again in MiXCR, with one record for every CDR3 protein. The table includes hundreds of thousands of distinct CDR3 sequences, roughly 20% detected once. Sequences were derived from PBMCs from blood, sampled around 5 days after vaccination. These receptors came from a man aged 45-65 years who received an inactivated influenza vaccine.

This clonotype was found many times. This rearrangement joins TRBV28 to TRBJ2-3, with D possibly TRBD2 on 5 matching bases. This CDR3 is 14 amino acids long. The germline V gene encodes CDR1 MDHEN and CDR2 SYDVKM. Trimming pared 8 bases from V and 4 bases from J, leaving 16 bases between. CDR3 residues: CASFLRGSPDTQYF. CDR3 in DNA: TGTGCCAGCTTTCTTCGGGGTAGCCCAGATACGCAGTATTTT.

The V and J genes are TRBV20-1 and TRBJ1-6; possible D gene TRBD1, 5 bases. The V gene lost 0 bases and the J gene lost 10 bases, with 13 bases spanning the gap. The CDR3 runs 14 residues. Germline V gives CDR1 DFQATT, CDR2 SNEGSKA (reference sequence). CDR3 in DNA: TGCAGTGCTAGAGAATTCCAGGGTGGCTCACCCCTCCACTTT. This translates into CSAREFQGGSPLHF.

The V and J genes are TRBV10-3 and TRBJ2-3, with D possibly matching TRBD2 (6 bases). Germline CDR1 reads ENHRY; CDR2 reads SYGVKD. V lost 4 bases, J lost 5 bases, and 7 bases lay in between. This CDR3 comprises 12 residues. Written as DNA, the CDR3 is TGTGCCATCAGTGCTAGCGAAGATACGCAGTATTTT. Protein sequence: CAISASEDTQYF.

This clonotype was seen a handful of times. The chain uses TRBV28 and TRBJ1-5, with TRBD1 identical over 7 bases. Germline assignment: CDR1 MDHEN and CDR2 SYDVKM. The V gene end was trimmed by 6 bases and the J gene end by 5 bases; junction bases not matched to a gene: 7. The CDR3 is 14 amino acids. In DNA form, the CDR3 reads TGTGCCAGCAGCCAGGGACAGACATATCAGCCCCAGCATTTT. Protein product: CASSQGQTYQPQHF.

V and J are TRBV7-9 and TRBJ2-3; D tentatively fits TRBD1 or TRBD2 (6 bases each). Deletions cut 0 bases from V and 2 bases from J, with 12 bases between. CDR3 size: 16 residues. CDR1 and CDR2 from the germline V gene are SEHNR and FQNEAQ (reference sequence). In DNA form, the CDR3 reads TGTGCCAGCAGCTTAGCCCCACGGGGGCACACAGATACGCAGTATTTT. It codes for CASSLAPRGHTDTQYF.

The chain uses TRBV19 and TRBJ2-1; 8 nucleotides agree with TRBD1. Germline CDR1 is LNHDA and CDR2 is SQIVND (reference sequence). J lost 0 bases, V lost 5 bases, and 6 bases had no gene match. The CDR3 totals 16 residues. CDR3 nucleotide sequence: TGTGCCAGTAGTCAAACAGGGGGGACCTCCTACAATGAGCAGTTCTTC. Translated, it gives CASSQTGGTSYNEQFF.

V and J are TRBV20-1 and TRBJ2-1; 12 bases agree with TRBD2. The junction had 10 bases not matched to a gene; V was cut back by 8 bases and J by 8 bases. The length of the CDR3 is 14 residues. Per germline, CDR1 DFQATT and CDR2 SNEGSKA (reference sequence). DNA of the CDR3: TGCAGTACGACGACTAGCGGGAGAGGCGATGAGCAGTTCTTC. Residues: CSTTTSGRGDEQFF.

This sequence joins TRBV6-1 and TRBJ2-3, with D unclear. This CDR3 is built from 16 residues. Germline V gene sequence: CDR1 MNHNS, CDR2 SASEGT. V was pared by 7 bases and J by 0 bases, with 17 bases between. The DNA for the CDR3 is TGTGCCAGCACACAAAGCCGGACGACAAGCACAGATACGCAGTATTTT. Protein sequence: CASTQSRTTSTDTQYF.

The CDR3 is CSVEWAGLYEQYF. The CDR3 bases are TGCAGCGTTGAATGGGCCGGCCTCTACGAGCAGTACTTC. The chain recombines TRBV29-1 with TRBJ2-7; D is uncertain. V shed 2 bases and J shed 3 bases, with 11 bases lying between them. The CDR3 runs to 13 residues. Germline V lookup: CDR1 SQVTM, CDR2 ANQGSEA.

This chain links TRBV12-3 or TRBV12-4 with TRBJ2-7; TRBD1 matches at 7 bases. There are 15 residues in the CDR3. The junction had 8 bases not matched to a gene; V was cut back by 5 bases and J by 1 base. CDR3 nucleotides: TGTGCCAGCAGTCCACGGGGACAGTGGTCCTACGAGCAGTACTTC. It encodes CASSPRGQWSYEQYF.

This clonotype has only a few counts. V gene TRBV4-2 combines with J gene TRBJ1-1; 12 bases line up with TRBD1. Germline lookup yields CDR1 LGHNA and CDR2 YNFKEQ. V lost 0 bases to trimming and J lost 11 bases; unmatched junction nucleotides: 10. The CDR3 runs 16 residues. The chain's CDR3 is CASSQDSGTGGGGAFF. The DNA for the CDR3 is TGTGCCAGCAGCCAAGATAGCGGGACAGGGGGCGGTGGGGCTTTCTTT.

Here the CDR3 reads CSARRGFREKLFF. CDR3 in DNA: TGCAGTGCTCGACGGGGGTTCCGCGAAAAACTGTTTTTT. This chain connects TRBV20-1 to TRBJ1-4; perhaps TRBD1 as D (5 bases). Germline assignment: CDR1 DFQATT and CDR2 SNEGSKA (reference sequence). Trimming left V 5 bases short and J 8 bases short, with 15 bases between. The CDR3 is 13 residues long.